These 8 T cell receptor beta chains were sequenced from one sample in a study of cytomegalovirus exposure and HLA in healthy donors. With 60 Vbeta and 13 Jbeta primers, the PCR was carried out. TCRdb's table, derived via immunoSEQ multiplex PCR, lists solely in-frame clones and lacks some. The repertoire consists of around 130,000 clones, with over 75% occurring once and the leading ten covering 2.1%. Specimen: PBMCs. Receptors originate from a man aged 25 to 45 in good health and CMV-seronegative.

The CDR3 nucleotides read TGCGCCAGCAGTGAGCCCTGGGGGGGCCCTAGCTCCTACGAGCAGTACTTC. Its translation is CASSEPWGGPSSYEQYF. The genes are TRBV10-2 and TRBJ2-7; TRBD2 might be the D (7 bases). V was clipped by 2 bases and J by 0 bases, with 17 bases between them. CDR1 and CDR2 (germline): WSHSY, SAAADI. The CDR3 has 17 amino acids.

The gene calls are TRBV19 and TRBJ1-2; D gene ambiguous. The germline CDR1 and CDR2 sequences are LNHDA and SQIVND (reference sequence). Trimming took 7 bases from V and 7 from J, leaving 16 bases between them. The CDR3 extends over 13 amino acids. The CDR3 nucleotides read TGTGCCAGTAACTCCCCCCCAGGTCCTGGCTACACCTTC. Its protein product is CASNSPPGPGYTF.

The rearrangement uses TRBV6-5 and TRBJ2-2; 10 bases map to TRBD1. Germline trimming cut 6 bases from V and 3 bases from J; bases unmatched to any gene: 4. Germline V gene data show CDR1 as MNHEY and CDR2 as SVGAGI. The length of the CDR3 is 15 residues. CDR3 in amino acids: CASRAGTGDTGELFF. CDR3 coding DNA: TGTGCCAGCAGGGCCGGGACAGGGGACACCGGGGAGCTGTTTTTT.

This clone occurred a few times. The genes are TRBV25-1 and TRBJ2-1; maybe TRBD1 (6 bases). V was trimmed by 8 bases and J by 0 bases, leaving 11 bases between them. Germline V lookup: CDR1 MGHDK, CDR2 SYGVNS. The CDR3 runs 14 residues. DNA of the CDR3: TGTGCCAGCCGAGGACAGAGCTCCTACAATGAGCAGTTCTTC. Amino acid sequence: CASRGQSSYNEQFF. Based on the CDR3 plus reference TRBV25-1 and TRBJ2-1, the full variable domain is EADIYQTPRYLVIGTGKKITLECSQTMGHDKMYWYQQDPGMELHLIHYSYGVNSTEKGDLSSESTVSRIRTEHFPLTLESARPSHTSQYLCASRGQSSYNEQFFGPGTRLTVL.

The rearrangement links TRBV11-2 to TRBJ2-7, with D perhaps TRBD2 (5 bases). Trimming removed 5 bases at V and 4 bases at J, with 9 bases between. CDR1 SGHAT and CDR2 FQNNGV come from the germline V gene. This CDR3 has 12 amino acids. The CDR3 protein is CASSRRTYEQYF. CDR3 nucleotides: TGTGCCAGCAGCCGTAGGACTTACGAGCAGTACTTC.

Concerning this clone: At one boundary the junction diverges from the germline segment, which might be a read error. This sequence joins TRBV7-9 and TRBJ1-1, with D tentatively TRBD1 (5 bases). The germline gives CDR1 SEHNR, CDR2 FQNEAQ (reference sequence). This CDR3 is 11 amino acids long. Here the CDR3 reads CSSSLGPEAFF. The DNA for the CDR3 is TGTTCCAGCAGCTTGGGGCCTGAAGCTTTCTTT.

CDR3 residues: CASSLVRSGNSPLHF. DNA of the CDR3: TGTGCCAGCAGCTTGGTGAGATCGGGAAATTCACCCCTCCACTTT. The chain couples TRBV5-5 to TRBJ1-6, with no clear D. The germline CDR1 and CDR2 sequences are SGHKS and YYEKEE (reference sequence). V shed 0 bases and J shed 7 bases, with 11 bases lying between them. This CDR3 is built from 15 residues.

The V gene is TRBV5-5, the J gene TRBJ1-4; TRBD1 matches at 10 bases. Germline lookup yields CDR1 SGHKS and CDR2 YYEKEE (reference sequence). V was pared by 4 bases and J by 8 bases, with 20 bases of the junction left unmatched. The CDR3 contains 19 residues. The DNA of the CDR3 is TGTGCCAGCAGCGATTCTGGGACAGGGGCCGTCACCAGGCGGGAAAAACTGTTTTTT. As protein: CASSDSGTGAVTRREKLFF.